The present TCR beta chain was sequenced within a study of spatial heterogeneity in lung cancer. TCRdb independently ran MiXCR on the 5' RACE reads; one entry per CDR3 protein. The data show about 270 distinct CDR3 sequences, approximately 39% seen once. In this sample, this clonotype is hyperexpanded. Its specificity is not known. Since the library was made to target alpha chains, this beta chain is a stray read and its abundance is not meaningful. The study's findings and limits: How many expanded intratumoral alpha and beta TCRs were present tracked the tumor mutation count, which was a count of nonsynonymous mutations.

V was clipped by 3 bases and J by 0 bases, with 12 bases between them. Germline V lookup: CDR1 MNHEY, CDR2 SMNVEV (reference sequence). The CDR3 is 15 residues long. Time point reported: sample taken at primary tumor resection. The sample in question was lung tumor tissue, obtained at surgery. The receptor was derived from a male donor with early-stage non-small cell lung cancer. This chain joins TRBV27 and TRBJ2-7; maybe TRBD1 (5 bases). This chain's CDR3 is CASSLSIQASYEQYF. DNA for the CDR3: TGTGCCAGCAGTTTGTCCATACAGGCCTCCTACGAGCAGTACTTC.